This TCR beta chain was observed in a study of cytomegalovirus exposure and HLA in healthy donors. Study findings and constraints: The study listed under 200 cytomegalovirus-associated TCR beta chains. For cytomegalovirus status, the classifier reportedly gave diagnoses with high specificity and sensitivity. Earlier analysis looked at TCR beta V segments, and most were productive about 90% or about 30% of the time. Donors were assumed by presence/absence analyses to have roughly uniform sequencing depth.

This CDR3 contains 14 residues. V trimming: 5 bases; J trimming: 8 bases; junction bases outside the gene matches: 10. Germline lookup yields CDR1 SEHNR and CDR2 FQNEAQ (reference sequence). Remarks on this clone: Its target is not known.

In the PCR, 60 Vbeta and 13 Jbeta primers were used. Some clones are missing from TCRdb's copy, which holds only in-frame ones; the method was immunoSEQ multiplex PCR. The data contain 150,000 or so clones, roughly 80% of them singletons. The genes are TRBV7-9 and TRBJ1-2; TRBD1 aligns across 8 bases. The TCR comes from a man aged 35 to 55 in good health and CMV-seropositive. Material for sequencing was PBMCs. Here the CDR3 DNA reads TGTGCCAGCAGCAAAACAGGGGGACGAGACGGCTACACCTTC. Its protein product is CASSKTGGRDGYTF.